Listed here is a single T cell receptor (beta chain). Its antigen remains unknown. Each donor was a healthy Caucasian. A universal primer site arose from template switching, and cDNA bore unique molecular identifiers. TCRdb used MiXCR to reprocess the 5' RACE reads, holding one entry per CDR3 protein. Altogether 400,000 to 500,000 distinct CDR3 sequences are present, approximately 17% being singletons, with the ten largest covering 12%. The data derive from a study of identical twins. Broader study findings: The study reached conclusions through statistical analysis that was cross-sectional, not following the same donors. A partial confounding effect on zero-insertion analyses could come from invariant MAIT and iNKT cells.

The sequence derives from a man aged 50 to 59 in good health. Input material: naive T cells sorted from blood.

The CDR3 sequence: CASSDMPGQGYEQYF. CDR3 nucleotides: TGCGCCAGCAGCGATATGCCGGGACAGGGTTACGAGCAGTACTTC. The rearrangement links TRBV5-1 to TRBJ2-7; 9 bases align to TRBD1. The CDR3 runs to 15 residues. Losses at the gene ends were 4 bases for V and 4 bases for J; bases not matched to a gene: 9. The germline CDR1 and CDR2 sequences are SGHRS and YFSETQ.